This TCR beta chain was identified during a study of blood T cell repertoires in COVID-19. V gave up 3 bases and J gave up 9 bases; unmatched junction bases: 8. Germline lookup yields CDR1 GTSNPN and CDR2 SVGIG (reference sequence). There are 13 residues in the CDR3. Using immunoSEQ multiplex PCR, the repertoire was profiled, and TCRdb retains in-frame clones only, with some absent. The repertoire holds roughly 170,000 clones, with approximately 79% as singletons. The receptor was isolated from a woman aged 55-70 years with COVID-19, enrolled during active disease. The genes are TRBV30 and TRBJ2-1, with 7 nucleotides matching TRBD2. Material for sequencing was peripheral blood. DNA of the CDR3: TGTGCCTGGAGGCGAGGCGGGAGCCGTGAGCAGTTCTTC. Protein: CAWRRGGSREQFF.